Included here is one T cell receptor beta chain sequence, with context. The sample comes from a study of blood T cell repertoires in COVID-19. Study-wide background: The United States, Italy and Spain supplied acute and convalescent COVID-19 samples. The analysed material was cDNA or gDNA that came from T cells, B-cell-depleted T cells, or PBMCs.

How the authors handled the data: Reference gene primer amplification yielded estimated nucleated cell counts. Libraries were prepared by immunoSEQ multiplex PCR; TCRdb keeps only in-frame clonotypes and omits some of them. Clonal size and the V and J genes are those of that table, whereas D and trimming came from the DNA. The table lists 70,000 to 100,000 clones, more than 85% of them singletons. This TCR was recovered from a man between 60 and 75 years old with acute or convalescent COVID-19. The sequenced sample consisted of peripheral blood.

CDR3 bases: TGTGCCAGCAGGCTAGGCCCGGGACAGCCCTCCTACGAGCAGTACTTC. Translation: CASRLGPGQPSYEQYF. The chain uses TRBV28 and TRBJ2-7, with 7 bases that match TRBD1. Per germline, CDR1 MDHEN and CDR2 SYDVKM. This CDR3 region has 16 residues. V dropped 6 bases and J dropped 0; count of bases not matched to a gene: 11.